This T cell receptor (beta chain) was recorded in a study of blood T cell repertoires in COVID-19. Study-wide context: Both acute and convalescent COVID-19 samples were obtained from the United States, Italy and Spain. T cells, B-cell-depleted T cells, or PBMCs supplied cDNA or gDNA.

There are 15 residues in the CDR3. V was trimmed by 1 base and J by 6 bases, leaving 14 bases between them. Germline V gene data show CDR1 as MNHNS and CDR2 as SASEGT. As originally analysed: Counts of nucleated cells, estimated from reference gene primer amplification, were obtained. Here immunoSEQ multiplex PCR was the method, and the copy in TCRdb shows in-frame clones only, minus some. The V and J calls and clone size were taken over from that table, and D and trimming were inferred from the DNA. The table shows about 170,000 clones, with approximately 84% occurring only once. The chain couples TRBV6-1 to TRBJ2-3; D is perhaps TRBD2 (7 bases). Sequences were obtained from peripheral blood. This clonotype was obtained from a middle-aged man who had recovered from COVID-19. The CDR3 reads CASSEGRAGADTQYF. DNA for the CDR3: TGTGCCAGCAGTGAAGGCCGGGCGGGGGCGGATACGCAGTATTTT.